Sequencing of this T cell receptor beta chain was carried out in a study of shared clonotypes between healthy human individuals. Repertoires were generated with immunoSEQ multiplex PCR, while TCRdb's copy carries only in-frame clones and drops some. There are 2 million to 2.5 million clones in the sample; approximately 93% occur only once, and 0.39% lies in the top ten. Trimming stripped 2 bases from V and 7 bases from J, with 8 bases between. The germline V gene encodes CDR1 DFQATT and CDR2 SNEGSKA (reference sequence). This CDR3 comprises 11 residues. In its sample, this clone was seen a few times.

The chain couples TRBV20-1 to TRBJ1-1; D gene ambiguous. The source material was naive CD4+ T cells from PBMCs. The subset: CD45RA+ positively selected. This receptor was obtained from a man aged 18 to 30 in good health. Some clones in this sample may be carry-over from other donors' samples. The CDR3 DNA reads TGCAGTGCTAGACAAGACGGTGAAGCTTTCTTT. It codes for CSARQDGEAFF.